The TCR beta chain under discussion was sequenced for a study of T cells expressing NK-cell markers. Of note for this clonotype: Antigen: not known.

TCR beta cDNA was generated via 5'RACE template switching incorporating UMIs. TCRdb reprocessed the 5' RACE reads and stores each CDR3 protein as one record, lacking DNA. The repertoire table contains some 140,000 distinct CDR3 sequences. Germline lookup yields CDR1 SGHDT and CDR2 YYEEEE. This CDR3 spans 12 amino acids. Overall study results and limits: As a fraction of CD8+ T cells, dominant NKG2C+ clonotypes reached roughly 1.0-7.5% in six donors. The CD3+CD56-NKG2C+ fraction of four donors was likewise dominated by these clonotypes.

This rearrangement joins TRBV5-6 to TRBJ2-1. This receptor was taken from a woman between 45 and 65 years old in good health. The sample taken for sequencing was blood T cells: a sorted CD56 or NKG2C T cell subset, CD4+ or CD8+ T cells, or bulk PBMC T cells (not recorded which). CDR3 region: CASSYTYNEQFF.